Listed below are T cell receptor beta chains from one sample, sequenced in a study of early T cells in non-severe SARS-CoV-2 infection. MiXCR, run by TCRdb on the 5' RACE reads, gives a single entry per CDR3 protein. The data hold some 45,000 distinct CDR3 sequences, with 6% to 8.5% observed a single time. The source material was whole blood. These receptors all come from an adult who was a healthcare worker with PCR-confirmed SARS-CoV-2 infection or an uninfected control (not recorded which). Each CDR3 is given with its conserved first and last residue. A D gene is named only where the DNA matches it firmly. A row's size may be missing; if present it is once, few, many or a size class.

v_call	d_call	clone_size	j_call	cdr3_aa	cdr3_nt
TRBV29-1	NA	many	TRBJ1-3	CSVSRSRGSGNTIYF	TGCAGCGTTAGCAGGTCGCGGGGGTCTGGAAACACCATATATTTT
TRBV5-1	NA	NA	TRBJ2-5	CASSLTGHQETQYF	TGCGCCAGCAGCTTAACAGGCCACCAAGAGACCCAGTACTTC
TRBV20-1	TRBD2	NA	TRBJ2-7	CSAMGLAGAEQYF	TGCAGTGCCATGGGACTAGCGGGGGCCGAGCAGTACTTC
TRBV28	NA	few	TRBJ1-6	CASSLRSGSANSPLHF	TGTGCCAGCAGTTTAAGATCCGGGTCCGCGAATTCACCCCTCCACTTT
TRBV9	NA	NA	TRBJ1-1	CASSVVGGRGTEAFF	TGTGCCAGCAGCGTAGTGGGGGGTCGGGGAACTGAAGCTTTCTTT
TRBV3-1	TRBD1	many	TRBJ2-1	CASSLTGVGEQFF	TGTGCCAGCAGCCTCACAGGGGTTGGAGAGCAGTTCTTC
TRBV6-6	NA	NA	TRBJ1-5	CASSYRGISNQPQHF	TGTGCCAGCAGTTACCGGGGGATTAGCAATCAGCCCCAGCATTTT
TRBV9	NA	many	TRBJ1-6	CASSVSTVYNSPLHF	TGTGCCAGCAGCGTATCGACAGTCTACAATTCACCCCTCCACTTT
TRBV4-2	NA	many	TRBJ1-1	CASSQDFSRVDPEAFF	TGTGCCAGCAGCCAAGATTTCTCCAGGGTAGACCCTGAAGCTTTCTTT
TRBV20-1	NA	many	TRBJ1-5	CSARGLSGSQPQHF	TGCAGTGCTAGGGGACTCTCAGGTAGTCAGCCCCAGCATTTT
TRBV28	TRBD1	many	TRBJ1-1	CASRPGTGNTEAFF	TGTGCCAGCAGACCCGGGACAGGGAACACTGAAGCTTTCTTT
TRBV5-1	NA	many	TRBJ1-5	CASSLSGSQPQHF	TGCGCCAGCAGCTTAAGTGGATCTCAGCCCCAGCATTTT
TRBV19	TRBD2	many	TRBJ2-1	CASSMRTSDNEQFF	TGTGCCAGTAGTATGAGGACTAGCGACAATGAGCAGTTCTTC
TRBV6-2/TRBV6-3	NA	few	TRBJ1-5	CASSYSAGAAIIKNGNQPQHF	TGTGCCAGCAGTTACTCGGCAGGGGCCGCCATAATTAAAAACGGCAATCAGCCCCAGCATTTT
TRBV6-5	NA	few	TRBJ1-6	CASALSGVSPPLHF	TGTGCCAGCGCTTTATCGGGGGTTAGTCCACCCCTCCACTTT
TRBV12-3/TRBV12-4	NA	NA	TRBJ1-5	CASSSPPQPQHF	TGTGCCAGCAGTTCCCCTCCTCAGCCCCAGCATTTT
TRBV3-1	NA	many	TRBJ1-6	CASSPGGFNSPLHF	TGTGCCAGCAGCCCTGGGGGCTTCAATTCACCCCTCCACTTT
TRBV29-1	NA	NA	TRBJ2-4	CSVQLGAGQNIQYF	TGCAGCGTTCAATTAGGTGCAGGGCAAAACATTCAGTACTTC
TRBV9	NA	few	TRBJ2-7	CASSVGGSSYEQYF	TGTGCCAGCAGCGTAGGCGGCAGTTCCTACGAGCAGTACTTC
TRBV7-9	NA	many	TRBJ1-2	CASSLGGGHGYTF	TGTGCCAGCAGCTTAGGTGGGGGCCATGGCTACACCTTC
TRBV12-3/TRBV12-4	NA	NA	TRBJ2-3	CASSLGGRTDTQYF	TGTGCCAGCAGTTTGGGGGGCCGCACAGATACGCAGTATTTT
TRBV4-3	NA	many	TRBJ2-3	CASSQDDRDTDTQYF	TGCGCCAGCAGCCAAGATGATCGAGACACAGATACGCAGTATTTT
TRBV27	NA	many	TRBJ1-2	CASGPDTYYGYTF	TGTGCCAGCGGCCCCGACACGTACTATGGCTACACCTTC
TRBV12-3/TRBV12-4	NA	many	TRBJ2-7	CASSLRRGEQYF	TGTGCCAGCAGTTTAAGGCGTGGCGAGCAGTACTTC
TRBV6-2/TRBV6-3	NA	many	TRBJ2-5	CASSYVGFKETQYF	TGTGCCAGCAGTTACGTTGGTTTCAAAGAGACCCAGTACTTC
TRBV7-9	TRBD1	NA	TRBJ2-3	CVSSLGQAGTDTQYF	TGTGTCAGCAGCCTGGGACAGGCGGGCACAGATACGCAGTATTTT
TRBV29-1	NA	few	TRBJ2-3	CSVEDRSWTDTQYF	TGCAGCGTTGAAGACCGGTCCTGGACAGATACGCAGTATTTT
TRBV28	TRBD2	few	TRBJ2-7	CASSRGGALSYEQYF	TGTGCCAGCAGCCGCGGGGGGGCGTTATCCTACGAGCAGTACTTC
TRBV5-4	TRBD2	NA	TRBJ2-5	CASSQSGGQETQYF	TGTGCCAGCAGCCAAAGCGGGGGGCAAGAGACCCAGTACTTC
TRBV18	NA	few	TRBJ1-2	CASSPQTTDHGYTF	TGTGCCAGCTCACCACAAACGACAGATCATGGCTACACCTTC
TRBV19	NA	few	TRBJ2-5	CASSRSGSHSGTQYF	TGTGCCAGTAGTCGCTCAGGGTCCCACAGCGGGACCCAGTACTTC
TRBV7-9	TRBD2	many	TRBJ2-1	CASSLPQLAGGPSDNEQFF	TGTGCCAGCAGCTTGCCCCAACTAGCGGGGGGGCCTAGCGACAATGAGCAGTTCTTC